This T cell receptor beta chain was sequenced for a study of early T cells in non-severe SARS-CoV-2 infection (TCRdb year 2021). Background for the entire study: TCR sequencing used bulk RNA from unsorted whole blood, so alpha and beta chains could not be paired.

Results the study describes overall, beyond this receptor: Matching against VDJdb was skewed toward anti-spike CD8 responses, likely underestimated virus-specific expansions, and missed private and CD4 specificities.

The study was a case-control design nested within a healthcare worker cohort in London, UK, with weekly nasopharyngeal swab PCR tests and blood sampling. Between 23 and 31 March 2020, the week of the UK lockdown, healthcare workers were enrolled and then followed up weekly for as long as 16 weeks. To prepare the library, 5' RACE was applied. Sequencing relied on a NextSeq 500. Unique molecular identifiers were attached to individual cDNA molecules in the TCR library protocol so that sequencing error and PCR bias could be corrected. Sequencing covered both TCR alpha and beta chains, and within each sample the abundances of alpha and beta sequences were tightly co-correlated. The source study handled its data this way. Decombinator V4 was used to annotate TCR sequences for V gene, J gene and CDR3. Expanded TCRs were defined as changing significantly between any two time points under a Poisson model with p below 0.0001. TCR abundances were normalised to the total number of TCRs sequenced in each sample and reported as counts per million. MAIT TCRs were defined by TRAV1-2 paired with TRAJ12, TRAJ20 or TRAJ33, and iNKT TCRs by TRAV10 paired with TRAJ18. VDJdb, accessed 1 November 2021, was searched for CMV, EBV and SARS-CoV-2 annotated TCRs, with TCRs annotated for multiple antigens excluded. The public reads were quality trimmed at Q25 with fastp and then assembled into clones with MiXCR by TCRdb, keeping productive beta chains. Rows matching on CDR3 protein sequence are summarized as one entry with the most common DNA and genes. For this entry, the V and J calls and clone size follow TCRdb and not the study's own pipeline. The sample records roughly 72,000 distinct CDR3 sequences, roughly 13% of which are singletons. The top ten clones comprise 0.95% to 1.3% of the sample.

Trimming costs V 5 bases and J 14 bases, and their ends lie 16 bases apart. From the cysteine through the phenylalanine, the CDR3 covers 12 amino acids. The read is trimmed to its CDR3 DNA, 36 bases read in frame from base 1. The germline V gene (reference sequence) yields DFQATT for CDR1 and SNEGSKA for CDR2. This clonotype was seen repeatedly, ten times or more. Its recognized antigen is unknown. Base qualities are not at hand, and no much larger clone is one base apart. What was sequenced was whole blood. The V and J segments used are TRBV20-1 and TRBJ1-6; the D segment cannot be called with confidence. This TCR derives from an adult who was a healthcare worker with PCR-confirmed SARS-CoV-2 infection or an uninfected control (not recorded which). The CDR3 amino acid sequence is: CSASQQRLALHF. In nucleotide form, the sequence is TGCAGTGCTTCCCAACAGAGGTTGGCCCTCCACTTT.